The 13 T cell receptor beta chains below all came from one sample that was sequenced in a study of technical replicates of blood from several donors. Using immunoSEQ multiplex PCR, the repertoire was profiled, and TCRdb retains in-frame clones only, with some absent. The sample has about 76,000 clones; roughly 91% are singletons. The sample taken for sequencing was T cells isolated from PBMCs. The origin of the receptors is a human donor in good health.

This chain connects TRBV5-1 to TRBJ1-4, with 7 bases identical to TRBD1. Trimming took 0 bases from V and 8 from J; bases not matched to a gene: 1. Per germline, CDR1 SGHRS and CDR2 YFSETQ. CDR3 length: 13 residues. The CDR3 loop is CASSLADREKLFF. DNA for the CDR3: TGCGCCAGCAGCTTGGCGGACAGGGAAAAACTGTTTTTT.

The V and J genes are TRBV5-1 and TRBJ2-1; 13 nucleotides agree with TRBD2. The CDR3 totals 17 residues. The V gene end was trimmed by 4 bases and the J gene end by 7 bases; junction bases not matched to a gene: 11. Germline CDR1 and CDR2: SGHRS and YFSETQ. The CDR3 is CASSTRTSGGARNEQFF. In DNA, the CDR3 is TGCGCCAGCAGCACCCGAACTAGCGGGGGGGCCAGGAATGAGCAGTTCTTC.

The chain links TRBV9 to TRBJ1-2, with 8 bases fitting TRBD1. CDR1 SGDLS and CDR2 YYNGEE come from the germline V gene. This CDR3 contains 14 residues. Trimming removed 2 bases from V and 5 bases from J; junction bases left unmatched: 5. The CDR3 is CASSVGQGPYGYTF. The CDR3 DNA is TGTGCCAGCAGCGTTGGACAGGGCCCTTATGGCTACACCTTC.

The chain joins TRBV28 to TRBJ2-3, with 15 positions matching TRBD2. CDR1 MDHEN and CDR2 SYDVKM come from the germline V gene. Trimming at V came to 4 bases and at J to 0 bases, leaving 2 bases not matched to a gene. The CDR3 is 17 amino acids. In DNA, the CDR3 is TGTGCCAGCAGTTGGACTAGCGGGGGGGATAGCACAGATACGCAGTATTTT. Protein sequence: CASSWTSGGDSTDTQYF.

The chain recombines TRBV7-8 with TRBJ2-7; a weak D match, TRBD2 (5 bases). Germline V CDR1 and CDR2: SGHVS, FQNEAQ. V lost 3 bases and J 4 bases, leaving 10 bases between the germline ends. The CDR3 length is 13 residues. The CDR3 loop is CASSFNPGYEQYF. CDR3 DNA sequence: TGTGCCAGCAGCTTTAACCCGGGGTACGAGCAGTACTTC.

The chain employs TRBV14 and TRBJ1-1, with 7 bases that match TRBD1. The V gene end was trimmed by 2 bases and the J gene end by 4 bases; junction bases not matched to a gene: 13. The CDR3 is 17 amino acids. Germline CDR1 is SGHDN and CDR2 is FVKESK. CDR3 sequence (DNA): TGTGCCAGCAGCCAAACGACAGGGATTATAGGAGGCACTGAAGCTTTCTTT. Its translation: CASSQTTGIIGGTEAFF.

The genes are TRBV19 and TRBJ1-1; TRBD1 might be the D (5 bases). The CDR3 loop spans 12 amino acids. The germline V gene encodes CDR1 LNHDA and CDR2 SQIVND (reference sequence). Trimming took 8 bases from V and 4 from J, leaving 11 bases between them. CDR3 region: CASGTRATEAFF. The CDR3 region has the DNA TGTGCCAGTGGAACCAGGGCCACTGAAGCTTTCTTT.

This chain joins TRBV29-1 and TRBJ1-1, with 7 positions matching TRBD1. Germline V CDR1 and CDR2: SQVTM, ANQGSEA. J lost 4 bases, V lost 4 bases, and 3 bases had no gene match. The CDR3 has 12 amino acids. The CDR3 spells CSVVPGGTEAFF. The CDR3 region has the DNA TGCAGCGTTGTTCCAGGGGGCACTGAAGCTTTCTTT. The variable domain in full, completed from reference TRBV29-1 and TRBJ1-1, reads SAVISQKPSRDICQRGTSLTIQCQVDSQVTMMFWYRQQPGQSLTLIATANQGSEATYESGFVIDKFPISRPNLTFSTLTVSNMSPEDSSIYLCSVVPGGTEAFFGQGTRLTVV.

This clone was seen a single time. This chain connects TRBV4-1 to TRBJ2-6, with 9 bases identical to TRBD1. This CDR3 spans 21 amino acids. Germline assignment: CDR1 MGHRA and CDR2 YSYEKL. After removal of 1 base from V and 0 bases from J, the junction contained 13 bases not matched to a gene. CDR3 in DNA: TGCGCCAGCAGCCAAGGGGGGTCCCCGGGACAGGGAACCTCTGGGGCCAACGTCCTGACTTTC. Translated: CASSQGGSPGQGTSGANVLTF.

Comment on this clone: At one of its ends the junction is not consistent with the germline gene, which may arise from a read error. The V and J genes are TRBV7-7 and TRBJ2-7, with 8 bases lining up with TRBD1. The CDR3 is made up of 15 amino acids. The germline CDR1 and CDR2 sequences are SSHAT and FNYEAQ (reference sequence). The CDR3 reads CASSPSGGLWGEQYF. CDR3 sequence (DNA): TGTGCTAGCAGCCCATCAGGGGGCTTGTGGGGCGAGCAGTACTTC.

CDR3 residues: CASSHRSSGANVLTF. As DNA, the CDR3 is TGTGCCAGCAGTCACAGAAGCTCTGGGGCCAACGTCCTGACTTTC. The gene calls are TRBV7-9 and TRBJ2-6; D remains ambiguous. V was cut by 6 bases and J by 0 bases, with 9 bases left in between. CDR3 size: 15 residues. CDR1 and CDR2 from the germline V gene are SEHNR and FQNEAQ (reference sequence).

In its sample, this clone was seen once. The chain combines TRBV2 with TRBJ2-5; the match to TRBD2 covers 9 bases. The germline gives CDR1 SNHLY, CDR2 FYNNEI. The length of the CDR3 is 14 residues. The trim removed 5 bases at V and 5 bases at J, leaving 6 bases unmatched. The CDR3 nucleotides are TGTGCCAGCAGTCCGCCCCTAGCGGGGGAGACCCAGTACTTC. As protein: CASSPPLAGETQYF. Together with reference TRBV2 and TRBJ2-5, the CDR3 gives the full variable domain: EPEVTQTPSHQVTQMGQEVILRCVPISNHLYFYWYRQILGQKVEFLVSFYNNEISEKSEIFDDQFSVERPDGSNFTLKIRSTKLEDSAMYFCASSPPLAGETQYFGPGTRLLVL.

J is TRBJ2-1 and V is TRBV7-2; 9 bases line up with TRBD2. Germline V CDR1 and CDR2: SGHTA, FQGNSA. The CDR3 consists of 14 residues. The J segment lost 5 bases and the V segment lost 5 bases, leaving 4 bases of the junction unmatched. CDR3 residues: CASSKTSGHNEQFF. The CDR3 DNA is TGTGCCAGCAGCAAGACTAGCGGACACAATGAGCAGTTCTTC.